Listed below are T cell receptor beta chains from one sample, sequenced in a study of shared clonotypes between healthy human individuals. Sequenced by immunoSEQ multiplex PCR; TCRdb stores in-frame clones only, minus some. In the table there are some 2,100,000 clones, 95% of which are singletons. Specimen: naive CD4+ T cells sorted from blood. Source of these receptors: a man aged 18 to 30 in good health. The CDR3 runs from the conserved cysteine through the conserved F or W. D genes are given only for firm matches. The listing skips clone size in some rows; elsewhere it reads once, few, many or a size class.

size | J | D | V | DNA | CDR3
- | TRBJ1-1 | - | TRBV7-9 | TGTGCCAGCAGCTTAGCTCGAGCCAAAGGTGGGACTGAAGCTTTCTTT | CASSLARAKGGTEAFF
- | TRBJ1-1 | - | TRBV2 | TGTGCCAGCAGTGAAGTGGGGGCTCCGAACACTGAAGCTTTCTTT | CASSEVGAPNTEAFF
- | TRBJ2-5 | TRBD2 | TRBV14 | TGTGCCAGCAGCCAAGGATTCACTAGCGGAAACCAAGAGACCCAGTACTTC | CASSQGFTSGNQETQYF
- | TRBJ2-1 | - | TRBV28 | TGTGCCAGCAGTCCACCCTTGGTGGGTGAGCAGTTCTTC | CASSPPLVGEQFF
- | TRBJ2-2 | - | TRBV5-6 | TGTGCCACGGCGATTGGGGGGCCCACCGGGGAGCTGTTTTTT | CATAIGGPTGELFF
- | TRBJ2-5 | - | TRBV7-3 | TGTGCCAGCAGCTTAACCGTACAAGAGACCCAGTACTTC | CASSLTVQETQYF
- | TRBJ2-7 | TRBD1 | TRBV5-1 | TGCGCCAGCAGTCTGGGACAGGCGCCCGAGCAGTACTTC | CASSLGQAPEQYF
- | TRBJ1-1 | TRBD1 | TRBV5-5 | TGTGCCAGCAGCGTTACAGGGGTTCTCACTGAAGCTTTCTTT | CASSVTGVLTEAFF
- | TRBJ2-7 | TRBD2 | TRBV7-2 | TGTGCCAGCAGCTTGGGGACTAGCGGGAGACACCACATGGGAGAGCAGTACTTC | CASSLGTSGRHHMGEQYF
- | TRBJ1-2 | - | TRBV27 | TGTGCCAGCAGTTCCCTGACCGTGGGCTTGGGTGGCTACACCTTC | CASSSLTVGLGGYTF
- | TRBJ1-2 | - | TRBV6-5 | TGTGCCAGCATGGCGTCCGGGAACTATGGCTACACCTTC | CASMASGNYGYTF
once | TRBJ2-7 | TRBD1 | TRBV7-9 | TGTGCCAGCAGCCCTAGACAGGGAGTCAGCTACGAGCAGTACTTC | CASSPRQGVSYEQYF
- | TRBJ2-7 | - | TRBV6-6 | TGTGCCAGCAGTTCTCCCGGGACACCTATTTACGAGCAGTACTTC | CASSSPGTPIYEQYF
- | TRBJ1-5 | - | TRBV18 | TGTGCCAGCTCTACTGGATCGATCTCGCGGCCCCAGCATTTT | CASSTGSISRPQHF